This T cell receptor (beta chain) derives from a study of molecular identifiers for immune sequencing clone quantification (dated by TCRdb to between 2017 and 2018). Background for the entire study: In a replicate experiment, RNA from roughly 20,000 or 100,000 naive CD8 T cells was split into five aliquots, four of which were sequenced. CD8 T cells were used in a methods study to benchmark molecular-identifier clustering-based TCR repertoire sequencing (MIDCIRS) and TCR RNA copy counting.

Libraries of naive CD8 T cells were built from approximately 20,000 to 980,000 sorted cells, with 10%, 30% or 50% of the purified RNA used. On a BD FACSAria II, naive CD8 T cells were FACS-sorted as CD8+CD4-CCR7+CD45RA+ and collected into RLT Plus buffer. Detection sensitivity was tested by spiking Jurkat RNA equal to some 11 TCR copies' worth into samples containing roughly 17,000-1,100,000 naive CD8 T cells. CD8 T cells were enriched with RosetteSep CD8+ T Cell Enrichment Cocktail and Ficoll-Paque, followed by ACK red cell lysis. Points the paper makes about the study in general: Highly expanded clone sizes could be underestimated if identical TCR molecules share a barcode. When barcode sub-clustering was omitted, TCR diversity was inflated by chimeric consensus sequences, with chimeras reaching as high as 47%. Even against a background of 750,000 to 1,000,000 naive CD8 T cells, spiked-in Jurkat TCR RNA amounting to a single cell's worth was reported to be detectable. In CMV-specific effector cells, clones with more than 20 RNA copies contained over 97% of molecules, whereas in naive cells such clones contained under 1% of molecules. The naive libraries included spiked-in Jurkat TCR RNA (roughly 9 copies' worth), and this RNA is not part of the donor repertoire. Modeling indicated 2.5 to 3 TCR RNA copies recovered per cell, compared with around 10 by digital PCR, which implies a capture efficiency of about 27%.

The CDR3 contains 13 residues, cysteine and phenylalanine counted. The only DNA kept is the CDR3, 39 bases in frame from the first base. The germline V gene supplies CDR1 LGHNA and CDR2 YSLEER. V is clipped by 1 base and J by 4 bases, and the sequence between their germline boundaries is 8 bases long. As regards this clonotype: Its antigen has not been determined. No per-base quality is available; no much larger clone lies one base away.

The library was obtained by PCR. The listed sequencing device is Illumina HiSeq 4000. Bulk TCR libraries were prepared as previously described, using TCR primers listed in Table S5. Total RNA was purified with the Qiagen AllPrep DNA/RNA kit. Before analysis, reads from multiple sequencing runs of one library were combined. As for the original processing: Reads were retained only if their TCR constant sequence matched exactly, and those retained reads were trimmed to 150 nt and grouped according to their 12-nt molecular barcodes. Reads within each barcode group were sub-clustered using a 15% Levenshtein threshold, and quality-weighted consensus sequences were constructed for each RNA molecule. Non-functional sequences were filtered out, along with any lower-count sequence sitting one edit away from another sequence. Based on a fit of two negative binomial distributions, barcode sub-clusters having less than 20% of the maximum read count were discarded. TCRdb handled the public reads itself, with Q25 trimming in fastp and clone calling in MiXCR, and kept productive beta chains. Every entry covers one CDR3 protein and lists the most common genes and DNA from its rows. The V and J calls here are based on TCRdb, not the publication. Across this sample there are 50,000 to 65,000 distinct CDR3 sequences, with approximately 25% seen only once. Over 1.5% of the sample is in the top ten clones.

The TCR sequence derives from a human donor in good health. Some libraries in this study had Jurkat cell RNA spiked in. The rearrangement combines TRBV4-3 with TRBJ2-7; TRBD1 is a possible D gene, resting on 5 matching bases. Sequencing was performed on naive CD8+ T cells from blood, with Jurkat cell RNA spiked in. The sample's cell subset or site label is to be understood as: FACS-sorted CD8+CD4-CCR7+CD45RA+ naive T cells. The sequenced DNA: TGCGCCAGCAGCCAAGTTAGGGGATACGAGCAGTACTTC. This encodes CASSQVRGYEQYF.